The sequence of this TCR beta chain was determined in a study of T cells in Graves' hyperthyroidism and ophthalmopathy. Broader study findings: In validation, the model predicted ophthalmopathy. These predictions came a median roughly 6.5 months before onset.

As concerns this clonotype: Antigen: not known.

A lack of ophthalmopathy progression within 18 months defined stable Graves' hyperthyroidism. The investigators amplified TCR beta CDR3 regions from RNA transcripts. HTBI primers drove first-round RT-PCR of the TCR CDR3. TCRdb recomputed calls from the multiplex PCR reads with MiXCR, one row per CDR3 protein. The sample has some 720,000 distinct CDR3 sequences; about 16% are singletons. Per germline, CDR1 SNHLY and CDR2 FYNNEI. The germline V and J ends were trimmed by 7 bases and 2 bases, with 17 bases remaining between them. The CDR3 has 16 residues. The chain uses TRBV2 and TRBJ2-2, with D maybe TRBD2 (6 bases). The source is a man aged 18 to 29 with Graves' hyperthyroidism. The sample was blood. CDR3 loop: CASTQTELANTGELFF. CDR3 nucleotide sequence: TGTGCCAGCACCCAGACGGAACTAGCAAACACCGGGGAGCTGTTTTTT.